The TCR beta chain under discussion was sequenced for a study of cytomegalovirus exposure and HLA in healthy donors (dated by TCRdb to the late 2010s). Turning to the overall study: An earlier analysis of roughly 500 of the donors reported about 300 Gb of sequence data and about 120 million unique TCR beta sequences obtained from roughly 180 million T cells. An early release covering around 630 HLA-typed donors comprised about 310 gigabases of sequencing data and around 80 million unique TCR sequences. Donor age, sex, ethnicity and CMV serostatus were compiled alongside the repertoire data. All discovery cohort repertoires had been generated on a single sequencing platform. Typing coverage differed by locus: A, B, C, DRB1 and DQB1 were typed in roughly 620-630 donors, DQA1 in 500 to 550, DPA1 in some 610, and DPB1 in just under 490. A later analysis re-analyzed previously published TCR beta repertoires from 650 to 800 donors and added high-resolution HLA genotyping to study TCR occurrence patterns. Of the approximately 400 genotyped donors, approximately 80% fell in the genetic ancestry cluster associated with self-reported Caucasian donors. An earlier analysis of a few hundred of the donors applied high-throughput TCR beta sequencing to assess whether each TCR beta V gene segment acted as functional or pseudogenic. To predict cytomegalovirus infection status, the study combined high-throughput TCR immunosequencing, statistical association of individual TCRs with disease status, and machine learning. In addition to the first cohort of 666 subjects, a separate validation cohort of about 120 different subjects was used. Rather than drawing on any new phenotypic data, the later analysis identified candidate immune exposures from TCR beta sequences and the way those sequences occurred across donors. The study aimed to test whether cataloging public T cell receptors could reveal signatures of past pathogen exposure. HLA typing covered class I and class II loci at four-digit resolution. The study profiled the T cell repertoires of some 610 subjects by immunosequencing and related them to cytomegalovirus serostatus. Among around 400 genotyped donors of the cohort, an average of approximately 200,000 unique TCR beta nucleotide sequences was sequenced per donor, of which roughly 17% were non-productive. A later genetic analysis used genome-wide SNP genotypes for 398 of the 666 donors, treating that subset as a discovery cohort. A handful of DR-DQ haplotypes were handled as single units for association and clustering because linkage in the cohort was strong.

Summary of the overall study and its limitations: Linkage disequilibrium might explain the correlated functional status among segregating V segments, but an unknown experimental factor could not be excluded. Because the 87-base-pair reads could not distinguish some IMGT-functional V segments, including TRBV6-2 and TRBV6-3, those segments were excluded. In an earlier analysis of around 500 of the donors, most TCR beta V segments appeared in productive rearrangements about 87% or about 30% of the time, broadly matching IMGT annotations. Because HLA typing was missing for some donors at each locus, association tests included only the typed subset. This cohort had only TCR beta chains sequenced, and the lack of alpha or paired-chain data limited which features could be detected. A later analysis found that TCR association rates varied across HLA loci, with DRB1 alleles showing the most associated TCRs and HLA-C alleles the fewest. Seventeen rarely observed V segments, including chromosome 9 orphons, were excluded from the earlier analysis of just under 600 of the donors because counts were too low. CMV serostatus was the only immune exposure information available for the cohort. According to a later genetic analysis, donors in an Asian-associated ancestry cluster had fewer N-insertions in productive TCRs than the roughly 660-donor mean. In a later genetic analysis, a missense DCLRE1C variant was associated with V-gene and J-gene trimming of TCR beta chains, and the association was replicated in an independent cohort. While some public TCRs were present in many individuals, most TCR sequences turned up only very rarely across donors. Strong co-occurrence of HLA alleles, especially DR and DQ, made assigning TCR associations to individual alleles difficult. A few of the identified cytomegalovirus-associated TCR beta chains were confirmed in vitro to be specific for cytomegalovirus antigens. A further reported finding was that TCR beta sequences accurately predicted the HLA-A and HLA-B alleles for most subjects in the first cohort. A later analysis found that HLA-associated TCR beta chains were more clonally expanded and had lower generation probabilities than equally common non-associated chains. According to the authors, the approach could potentially be generalized to other disease states and immunological phenotypes. The classifier was reported to diagnose cytomegalovirus status with high specificity and sensitivity in both the original cohort and the validation cohort. The sequencing pipeline was judged likely to have produced a cluster of highly shared sequence variants as a technical artifact. A total of roughly 160 TCR beta chains were listed by the study as associated with cytomegalovirus. In a later analysis, several top co-occurrence clusters were reported to appear linked to parvovirus B19, influenza, CMV and Epstein-Barr virus. Sequencing depth was assumed to be roughly uniform across donors in the presence/absence analyses, though that assumption may not hold. Most CMV-associated TCR beta chains appeared to be HLA-restricted in a later analysis, and the HLA associations seemed to be driven largely by CMV exposure. Specific HLA alleles were associated with over 15,000 TCR beta sequences at a false discovery rate of 0.05 in a later analysis.

This clone was found a few times. Its recognized antigen is unknown. Within one base of it there is no much larger clone, and no base qualities were kept. The CDR3, from cysteine to phenylalanine, totals 17 residues. CDR3 DNA is the only sequence kept; it has 51 bases, read in frame from the first base. CDR1 is given as LGHNA and CDR2 as YNFKEQ, both from the germline V gene. Unmatched junction bases come to 12, with V trimmed by 0 bases and J by 9 bases. The cohort comprised some 680 healthy bone marrow donors. At the time of sampling, every cohort member was nominally healthy, though immune exposures that went unrecorded were likely present. The donor tested CMV seronegative, placing the donor among the 350 or so seronegative members of the cohort. Each donor provided a peripheral blood sample, and peripheral blood mononuclear cells were used for TCR beta sequencing. The Qiagen DNeasy Blood Extraction Kit was used to extract genomic DNA from the blood cell samples.

The library was generated by the immunoSEQ multiplex PCR assay. The multiplex PCR relied on a mix of 60 forward primers for TCR Vbeta segments and 13 reverse primers for TCR Jbeta segments. A multiplex PCR assay on genomic DNA amplified the CDR3 region of rearranged TCR beta genes. On the Illumina HiSeq System, the amplified TCR beta libraries were sequenced as 87-base-pair reads. On the authors' methods: A later analysis tallied roughly 76 million unique TCR beta chains across the 700 or so repertoires, and about 12 million of those chains were shared by two or more donors. Raw reads were error-corrected and collapsed into unique sequences by a nearest-neighbor algorithm in which closely related sequences were merged to remove PCR and sequencing errors. V, D and J gene segments were assigned by aligning CDR3 sequences to IMGT reference sequences. For a sequence to be retained, a match of at least six nucleotides was required to both a V gene segment and a J gene segment. A rearrangement counted as productive if the CDR3 had no stop codons and remained in frame with V and J, and every other rearrangement counted as non-productive. Following IMGT convention, CDR3 was defined as the stretch from the second conserved V-encoded cysteine to the conserved J-encoded phenylalanine. Sequences without an unambiguous match to a single V gene segment were excluded from the earlier analysis of about 630 of the donors. In an earlier analysis of roughly 500 of the donors, V segments were called functional above 56.7% productive rearrangements and were called segregating when the between-donor standard deviation exceeded 5%. A statistical classification framework was developed to diagnose cytomegalovirus status using the catalog of TCR beta chain sequences. In a later analysis, V and J genes were assigned by comparing TCR nucleotide sequences against IMGT/GENE-DB human TR gene sequences. The TCRdist pipeline was used in a later analysis to assign CDR3 sequences and most-parsimonious VDJ recombination scenarios. In a later analysis, each TCR beta chain was defined by its CDR3 amino acid sequence together with its V-gene family, and reads lacking a unique V-gene family were excluded. To address suspected cross-contamination and a sequencing artifact, a later analysis removed approximately 600 highly shared, low-generation-probability nucleotide sequences. A later analysis calculated a clonal expansion index for each public chain from normalized within-repertoire ranks of inferred template counts. In a later analysis, generation probabilities were computed with a VDJ recombination model fitted to out-of-frame rearrangements, and the resulting probabilities were checked against IGoR. A later analysis scored TCR-TCR, TCR-HLA and TCR-CMV co-occurrence with hypergeometric tests, applying a repertoire-size bias correction to TCR pairs. To estimate false discovery rates, a later analysis permuted the HLA or CMV assignments 20 times. In a later analysis, co-occurring TCRs were grouped using DBSCAN, and TCRdist sequence similarity was added for clustering within HLA-allele-positive subsets. Repertoires with fewer than 30,000 or more than 120,000 public chains were left out of co-occurrence clustering, as were five repertoires with anomalous nucleotide sharing. The source is immuneACCESS, and TCRdb retained only in-frame sequences with V and J called. Part of the clones is not carried over; for the studies checked, unresolved V genes explain less than half of this, and the remainder is unexplained. D and trimming come from the DNA, and the V and J calls and clone size come from that table. For this sample the table gives 90,000 to 140,000 clones, of which roughly three quarters were detected only once. The ten top clones hold 3% to 3.5% of the sample.

The sequenced sample was PBMCs. Rearrangement joined TRBV4-2 to TRBJ1-5, with 9 bases in between that match TRBD1. This TCR derives from a man aged 25-45 years in good health and CMV-seronegative. The CDR3 sequence is CASSQDTGTGLGSPQHF. In nucleotides, the sequence is TGTGCCAGCAGCCAAGATACCGGGACAGGGTTAGGATCGCCCCAGCATTTT.